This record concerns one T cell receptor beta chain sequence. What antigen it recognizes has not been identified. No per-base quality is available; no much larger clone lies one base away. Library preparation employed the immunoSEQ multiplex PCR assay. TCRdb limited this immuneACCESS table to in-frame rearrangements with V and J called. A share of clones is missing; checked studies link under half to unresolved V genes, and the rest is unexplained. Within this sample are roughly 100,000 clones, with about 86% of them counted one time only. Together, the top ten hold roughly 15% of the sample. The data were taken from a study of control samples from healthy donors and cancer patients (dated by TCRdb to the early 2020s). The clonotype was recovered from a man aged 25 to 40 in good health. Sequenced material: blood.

Here the CDR3 is given as CAWSQQHYEQYF. The nucleotide sequence reads TGTGCCTGGAGTCAACAGCACTACGAGCAGTACTTC. The rearranged segments are TRBV30 and TRBJ2-7, with no reliable assignment of the D segment. CDR3 length: 12 amino acids, cysteine to phenylalanine. The retained sequence is limited to the CDR3, 36 bases, with the frame set at the first base. Trimming costs V 2 bases and J 3 bases, and their ends lie 8 bases apart. Looking up the germline V gene (reference sequence) yields CDR1 GTSNPN and CDR2 SVGIG.